This TCR beta chain stems from a study of T cell repertoires in cytomegalovirus infection. Whole-study results and caveats: The ex vivo response was dominated by HLA-C-restricted CMV-specific TCR beta clonotypes.

V shed 0 bases, J shed 5 bases, and the junction held 3 bases outside the gene matches. CDR1 is SEHNR, CDR2 FQNEAQ, per germline (reference sequence). The CDR3 extends over 14 amino acids. TCRdb reprocessed the reads with MiXCR, giving one entry per CDR3 protein. The table includes approximately 770,000 distinct CDR3 sequences, about 29% detected once. This clonotype was counted many times. Its antigen remains unidentified. The source material was cultured CD8+ T cells from PBMCs, sampled from culture after CMV antigen stimulation. This sequence joins TRBV7-9 and TRBJ2-5; 7 nucleotides match TRBD1. The TCR originated in a human donor in good health (CMV status not recorded). Some clones in this sample may be carry-over from other donors' samples. CDR3 protein: CASSLAGQRETQYF. The CDR3 DNA reads TGTGCCAGCAGCTTAGCGGGACAGAGGGAGACCCAGTACTTC.